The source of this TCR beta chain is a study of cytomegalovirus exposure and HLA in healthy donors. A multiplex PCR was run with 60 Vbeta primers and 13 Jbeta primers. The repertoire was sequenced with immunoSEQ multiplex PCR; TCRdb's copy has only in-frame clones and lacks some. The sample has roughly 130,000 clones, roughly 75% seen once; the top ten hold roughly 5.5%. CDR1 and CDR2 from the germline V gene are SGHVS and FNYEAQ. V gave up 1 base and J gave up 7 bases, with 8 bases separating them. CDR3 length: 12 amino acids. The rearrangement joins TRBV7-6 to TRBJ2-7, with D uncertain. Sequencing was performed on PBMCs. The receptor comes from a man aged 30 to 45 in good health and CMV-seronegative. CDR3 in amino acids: CASSLVRQEQYF. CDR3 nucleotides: TGTGCCAGCAGCTTAGTTCGTCAGGAGCAGTACTTC. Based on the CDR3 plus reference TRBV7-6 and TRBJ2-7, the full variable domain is GAGVSQSPRYKVTKRGQDVALRCDPISGHVSLYWYRQALGQGPEFLTYFNYEAQQDKSGLPNDRFSAERPEGSISTLTIQRTEQRDSAMYRCASSLVRQEQYFGPGTRLTVT.